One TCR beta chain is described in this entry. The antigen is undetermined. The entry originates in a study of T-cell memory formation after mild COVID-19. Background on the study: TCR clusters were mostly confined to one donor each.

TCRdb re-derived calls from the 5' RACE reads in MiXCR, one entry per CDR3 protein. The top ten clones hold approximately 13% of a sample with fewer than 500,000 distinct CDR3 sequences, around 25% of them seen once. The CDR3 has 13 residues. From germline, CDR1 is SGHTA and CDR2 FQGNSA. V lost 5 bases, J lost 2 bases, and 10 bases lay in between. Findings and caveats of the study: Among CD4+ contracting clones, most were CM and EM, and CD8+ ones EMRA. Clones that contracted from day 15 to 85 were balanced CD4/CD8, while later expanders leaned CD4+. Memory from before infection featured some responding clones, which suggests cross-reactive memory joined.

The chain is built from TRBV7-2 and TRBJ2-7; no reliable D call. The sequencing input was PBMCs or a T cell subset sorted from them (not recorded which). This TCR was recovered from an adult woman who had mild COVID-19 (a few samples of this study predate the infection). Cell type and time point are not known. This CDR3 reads CASSPDATYEQYF. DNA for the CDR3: TGTGCCAGCAGCCCGGACGCTACCTACGAGCAGTACTTC.